The text below deals with one T cell receptor (beta chain). The antigen is unknown. The CDR3 runs to 13 residues. Trimming removed 3 bases from V and 10 bases from J; junction bases left unmatched: 9. Germline CDR1 reads SGHNT; CDR2 reads YYREEE (reference sequence). This entry is derived from a study of T cells in localized non-small cell lung cancer. Notes on the study in general: Overall survival was longer when the density of T cells in the blood was higher. Appearing in adjacent lung were a median about 50 of the top 100 tumor clones.

Sequencing used immunoSEQ multiplex PCR; TCRdb keeps in-frame clones, though not all of them. The table includes tens of thousands of clones, 85% to 95% detected once. This receptor was taken from a female donor aged 60 or older with stage I lung adenocarcinoma. The chain couples TRBV5-4 to TRBJ1-1, with 7 bases lining up with TRBD1. The material was peripheral blood, obtained before any cancer treatment. The CDR3 is CASSSDRASGAFF. CDR3 nucleotides: TGTGCCAGCAGCTCTGACAGGGCCTCTGGAGCTTTCTTT.